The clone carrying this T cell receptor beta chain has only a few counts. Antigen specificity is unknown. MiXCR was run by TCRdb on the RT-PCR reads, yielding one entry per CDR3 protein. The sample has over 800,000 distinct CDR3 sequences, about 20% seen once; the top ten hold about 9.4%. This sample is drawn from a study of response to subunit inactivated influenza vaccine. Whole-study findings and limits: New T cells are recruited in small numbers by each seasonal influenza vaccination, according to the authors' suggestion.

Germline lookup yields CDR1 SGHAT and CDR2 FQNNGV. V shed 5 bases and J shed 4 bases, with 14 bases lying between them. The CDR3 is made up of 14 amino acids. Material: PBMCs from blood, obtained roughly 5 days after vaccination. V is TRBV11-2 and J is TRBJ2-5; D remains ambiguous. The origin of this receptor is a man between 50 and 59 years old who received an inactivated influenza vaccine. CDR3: CASSPETPSETQYF. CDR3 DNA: TGTGCCAGCAGCCCTGAGACCCCGTCAGAGACCCAGTACTTC. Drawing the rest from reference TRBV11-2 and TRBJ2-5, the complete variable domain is EAGVAQSPRYKIIEKRQSVAFWCNPISGHATLYWYQQILGQGPKLLIQFQNNGVVDDSQLPKDRFSAERLKGVDSTLKIQPAKLEDSAVYLCASSPETPSETQYFGPGTRLLVL.